What follows describes a single TCR beta chain. What it binds is unknown. This sample was taken from a study of T cell repertoires in cytomegalovirus infection. TCRdb called the reads again in MiXCR, with one record for every CDR3 protein. The top ten hold over 85% of the sample, which has 80,000 or so distinct CDR3 sequences, around 37% seen once. This receptor was obtained from a human donor in good health (CMV status not recorded). Some clones in this sample may be carry-over from other donors' samples. This material consisted of CD8+ T cells from cultured PBMCs, taken from culture after CMV antigen stimulation.

The CDR3 spells CASSQRSDRRSETQYF. CDR3 nucleotides: TGCGCCAGCAGCCAACGTTCGGACCGGCGTTCGGAGACCCAGTACTTC. The chain couples TRBV4-1 to TRBJ2-5; D uncertain. CDR1 is MGHRA and CDR2 is YSYEKL in the germline V gene. There are 16 residues in the CDR3. V was clipped by 2 bases and J by 5 bases, with 18 bases between them.